This record looks at one T cell receptor beta chain sequence and its context. The CDR3 has 16 residues. Germline V lookup: CDR1 SGHNT, CDR2 YYREEE (reference sequence). Germline trimming cut 4 bases from V and 2 bases from J; bases unmatched to any gene: 8. This entry belongs to a study of cytomegalovirus exposure and HLA in healthy donors. The donors were part of the validation cohort, which consisted of about 130 subjects and was separate from the first cohort of around 620 subjects. Method: immunoSEQ multiplex PCR; TCRdb's copy keeps in-frame clones and lacks some. The data contain 150,000 to 200,000 clones, just under 85% of them singletons.

The chain links TRBV5-4 to TRBJ2-1, with TRBD2 identical over 8 bases. The material sequenced was PBMCs. The sequence was obtained from a man aged 25 to 45 in good health and CMV-seropositive. The CDR3 spells CASSQGLAGPYNEQFF. For the CDR3, the DNA is TGTGCCAGCAGCCAGGGGTTAGCGGGGCCCTACAATGAGCAGTTCTTC. The full variable domain, with the rest looked up from reference TRBV5-4 and TRBJ2-1, is ETGVTQSPTHLIKTRGQQVTLRCSSQSGHNTVSWYQQALGQGPQFIFQYYREEENGRGNFPPRFSGLQFPNYSSELNVNALELDDSALYLCASSQGLAGPYNEQFFGPGTRLTVL.